The following is a T cell receptor (beta chain) sequence with its context. Its antigen target is currently unknown. Base qualities are not provided; no much larger clone lies one nucleotide away. TCR cDNA was made using 5'RACE template switching, a step that added a universal primer site and unique molecular identifiers. Priming for cDNA synthesis came from both the TCR alpha and TCR beta constant segments. Libraries were amplified in two PCR steps, with sample barcodes and sequencing adapters added in the second step. Libraries were sequenced on Illumina HiSeq 2500 (2x100 bp) or NovaSeq (2x150 bp). In the authors' own workflow: Demultiplexing of reads and collapsing into UMI consensus sequences were performed with MIGEC, and V(D)J alignment was carried out with MiXCR. Clonotypes responding to the vaccine were identified with edgeR on replicate PBMC samples, with the criteria of FDR below 0.01 and a log2 fold change above 5 up to day 15. Bulk clonotypes were assigned CD4 or CD8 identity according to which sequenced CD4 or CD8 repertoire held them at higher abundance. Using fastp at Q25 and MiXCR, TCRdb reprocessed the public reads and kept productive beta chains. A single entry per CDR3 protein holds the most common genes and DNA from its merged rows. The V and J calls come from TCRdb's annotation, not from the publication. The sample has some 320,000 distinct CDR3 sequences on record, roughly 8.7% of them singletons. In total, the top ten clones hold about a sixth of the sample.

According to the study, the label for this sample's treatment or condition signals: live attenuated yellow fever vaccine strain. At each blood-draw timepoint, two biological replicates of bulk PBMCs were obtained. A standard Ficoll-Paque protocol was used to isolate PBMCs from peripheral blood. TriZol was used to extract RNA from bulk PBMCs, CD4 and CD8 fractions, and dextramer-positive and dextramer-negative fractions. The data are from a study of T cells after yellow fever vaccination (dated by TCRdb to between 2018 and 2021). Broadly, across the study: The SMART-Seq v4 Ultra Low Input RNA kit was used to prepare libraries from fractions with low cell numbers. To track T-cell clones before and after primary and booster YFV17D yellow fever vaccination, bulk TCR alpha and beta repertoires were sequenced longitudinally. Bulk PBMC replicates and cell subsets were isolated from blood drawn at multiple timepoints before and after both primary and secondary immunization. The cohort comprised two healthy male donors, one aged 18 to 30 and one aged 30 to 40 years. Results the study describes overall, beyond this receptor: Because abundant contaminating clonotypes from the bulk population could be contained in FACS-sorted repertoires, computational filtering was required. After the booster, most clones that had expanded after primary vaccination were detected again (around 96% of CD4 and roughly 86% of CD8), suggesting broad maintenance of memory. A small share of clonotypes occurred in both CD4 and CD8 compartments, likely arising from convergent recombination. Compared with the primary T-cell response, the secondary T-cell response was weaker but faster, peaking on day 5 rather than day 15. Because only two donors were included in the study, the extent to which the findings can be generalized is limited.

The sequence was obtained from a man in his late teens or twenties who received the YFV17D yellow fever vaccine. The specimen comprised PBMCs, sampled on the day of the first yellow fever vaccination.

The nucleotide sequence reads as follows: TGTGCCAGCAGCCTCCCAGGGATTAATCAGCCCCAGCATTTT. This gives the protein CASSLPGINQPQHF. This sequence uses TRBV5-4 and TRBJ1-5; the D segment could be TRBD1, given 5 matching bases. Trimming costs V 4 bases and J 4 bases, and their ends lie 12 bases apart. The germline V gene (reference sequence) sets CDR1 to SGHNT and CDR2 to YYREEE. Its CDR3 holds 14 amino acids, cysteine through phenylalanine. Kept here is only the CDR3 DNA, which spans 42 bases and is read in frame from base 1.